A selection of T cell receptor beta chains follows, all from one sample in a study of blood T cells in healthy people across ages. TCRdb processed the 5' RACE reads anew with MiXCR; each CDR3 protein has one entry. This table has 650,000 or so distinct CDR3 sequences, about 51% appearing once. The sequenced material came from blood. The source is a woman at least 80 years old in good health. Both conserved end residues are part of each CDR3. The D gene is left open where the match is weak. Clone size appears in some rows only: once, few, many, or a class for an expanded clone.

V,D,size,J,DNA,CDR3
TRBV20-1,NA,NA,TRBJ2-3,TGCAGGGCTAGAGGTGGCGCAGATACGCAGTATTTT,CRARGGADTQYF
TRBV5-1,NA,many,TRBJ2-6,TGCGCCAGCAACTTCTTACGCTCTGGGGCCAACGTCCTGACTTTC,CASNFLRSGANVLTF
TRBV29-1,TRBD2,NA,TRBJ2-5,TGCAGCGTAGGGACTAGCGGGAGCCAGCAGTACTTC,CSVGTSGSQQYF
TRBV28,TRBD2,NA,TRBJ2-7,TGTGCCAGCAGCCCCGGGACTAGCGGGGGGGTTAATGAGCAGTACTTC,CASSPGTSGGVNEQYF
TRBV20-1,TRBD2,NA,TRBJ2-7,TGCAGTGCCCGTAGCGGGGCCTACAATGAGCAGTACTTC,CSARSGAYNEQYF
TRBV4-2,NA,NA,TRBJ2-3,TGTGCCAGCAGCCAAGACCGGACGGCCACAGATACGCAGTATTTT,CASSQDRTATDTQYF
TRBV27,TRBD1,NA,TRBJ1-2,TGTGCCAGCAGTAAACAGGGGGCGCGTTGGGATGGCTACACCTTC,CASSKQGARWDGYTF
TRBV25-1,NA,NA,TRBJ2-7,TGTGCCAGCAGCAACAACCACGAGCAGTACTTC,CASSNNHEQYF
TRBV12-3/TRBV12-4,NA,NA,TRBJ2-3,TGTGCCAGCAAGCAGTCCACAGATACGCAGTATTTT,CASKQSTDTQYF
TRBV12-3/TRBV12-4,NA,NA,TRBJ2-7,TGTGCCAGCACCACAACCAACAGGCTGTCCCACGAGCAGTACTTC,CASTTTNRLSHEQYF
TRBV6-1,NA,NA,TRBJ1-1,TGTGCCAGCAGTGAAAAGATTCGGGTACGGGGGGCATACACTGAAGCTTTCTTT,CASSEKIRVRGAYTEAFF
TRBV5-1,NA,NA,TRBJ2-2,TGCGCCAGCAGCGCGGGACACGGAGGCACCGGGGAGCTGTTTTTT,CASSAGHGGTGELFF
TRBV20-1,TRBD2,few,TRBJ2-1,TGCAGTGCTAGAGGTTCGCCTAGCGGGCTTACCCCGTTCTTC,CSARGSPSGLTPFF
TRBV10-3,NA,once,TRBJ2-4,TGTGCCATCAGTGAGTGGAGGTGGGAGCAGTACTTC,CAISEWRWEQYF
TRBV9,NA,NA,TRBJ2-3,TGTGCCAGCAGCGGGTTAGGGGGGGGAGATACGCAGTATTTT,CASSGLGGGDTQYF
TRBV10-3,NA,few,TRBJ2-2,TGTGCCATCCAGAAGATTGCGAACACCGGGGAGCTGTTTTTT,CAIQKIANTGELFF
TRBV29-1,NA,NA,TRBJ2-3,TGCAGCGTTGAGGTGGGCCTCGTGGATACGCAGTATTTT,CSVEVGLVDTQYF
TRBV7-9,TRBD1,once,TRBJ2-7,TGTGCCAGCAGCTCCGGACAGGCATCCTACGAGCAGTACTTC,CASSSGQASYEQYF
TRBV27,NA,many,TRBJ2-1,TGTGCCAGCAGTTTCAATTCGGGGCAGGGCTGTGAGCAGTTCTTC,CASSFNSGQGCEQFF
TRBV28,TRBD1,many,TRBJ2-7,TGTGCCAGCAGTTTTTTGGGACAGGGTTACTACGAGCAGTACTTC,CASSFLGQGYYEQYF
TRBV18,NA,many,TRBJ2-1,TGTGCCAGCTCACCGGTCTTCCGGAATGAGCAGTTCTTC,CASSPVFRNEQFF